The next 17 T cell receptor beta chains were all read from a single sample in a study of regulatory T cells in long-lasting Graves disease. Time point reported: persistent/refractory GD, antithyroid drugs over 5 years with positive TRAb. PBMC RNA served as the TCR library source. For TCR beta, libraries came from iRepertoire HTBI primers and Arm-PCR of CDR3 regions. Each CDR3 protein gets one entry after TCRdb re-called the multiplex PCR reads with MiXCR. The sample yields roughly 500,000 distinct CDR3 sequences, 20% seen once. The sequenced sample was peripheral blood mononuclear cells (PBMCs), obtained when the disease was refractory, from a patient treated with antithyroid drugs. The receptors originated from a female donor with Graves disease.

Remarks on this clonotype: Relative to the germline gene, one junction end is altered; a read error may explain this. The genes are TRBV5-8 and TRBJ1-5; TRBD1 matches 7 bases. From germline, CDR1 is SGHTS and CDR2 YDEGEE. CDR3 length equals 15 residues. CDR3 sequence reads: CASSLAWDSSQPQHF. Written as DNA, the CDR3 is TGTGCCAGCAGCTTGGCCTGGGACAGCAGTCAGCCCCAGCATTTT.

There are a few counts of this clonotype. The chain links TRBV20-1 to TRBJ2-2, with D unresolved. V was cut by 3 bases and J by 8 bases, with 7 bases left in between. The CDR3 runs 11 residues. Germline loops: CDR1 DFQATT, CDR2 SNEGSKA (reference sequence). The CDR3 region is CSASGWGELFF. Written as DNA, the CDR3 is TGCAGTGCTAGCGGTTGGGGGGAGCTGTTTTTT.

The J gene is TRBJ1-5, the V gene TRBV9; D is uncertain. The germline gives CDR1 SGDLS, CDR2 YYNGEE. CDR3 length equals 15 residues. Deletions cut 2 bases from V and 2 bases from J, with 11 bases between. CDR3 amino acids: CASSVRGERNQPQHF. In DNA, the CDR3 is TGTGCCAGCAGCGTTCGGGGTGAACGCAATCAGCCCCAGCATTTT.

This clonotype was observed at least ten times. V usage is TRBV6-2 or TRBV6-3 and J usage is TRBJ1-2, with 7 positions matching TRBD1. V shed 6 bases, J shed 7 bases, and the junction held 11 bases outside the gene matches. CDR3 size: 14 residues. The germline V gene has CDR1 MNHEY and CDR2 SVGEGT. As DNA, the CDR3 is TGTGCCAGCAGCGACGCGACAGGGACGGGTGGCTACACCTTC. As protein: CASSDATGTGGYTF.

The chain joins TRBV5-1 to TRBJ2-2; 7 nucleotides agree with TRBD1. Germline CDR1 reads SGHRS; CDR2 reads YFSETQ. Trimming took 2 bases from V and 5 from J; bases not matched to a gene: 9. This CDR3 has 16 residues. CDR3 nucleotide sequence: TGCGCCAGCAGCTTTATCGGACAGGCCGCAACCGGGGAGCTGTTTTTT. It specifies CASSFIGQAATGELFF.

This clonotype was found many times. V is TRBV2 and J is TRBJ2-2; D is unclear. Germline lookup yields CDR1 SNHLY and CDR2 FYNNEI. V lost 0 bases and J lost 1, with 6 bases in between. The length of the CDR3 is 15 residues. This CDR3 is CASSEAQRNTGELFF. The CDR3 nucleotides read TGTGCCAGCAGTGAAGCTCAGCGGAACACCGGGGAGCTGTTTTTT.

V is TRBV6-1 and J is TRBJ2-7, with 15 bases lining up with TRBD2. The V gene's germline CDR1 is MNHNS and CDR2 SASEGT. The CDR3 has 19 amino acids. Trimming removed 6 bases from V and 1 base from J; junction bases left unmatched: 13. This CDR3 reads CASSPGLAGGQGKSYEQYF. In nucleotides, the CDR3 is TGTGCCAGCAGCCCCGGACTAGCGGGAGGGCAAGGAAAGTCCTACGAGCAGTACTTC.

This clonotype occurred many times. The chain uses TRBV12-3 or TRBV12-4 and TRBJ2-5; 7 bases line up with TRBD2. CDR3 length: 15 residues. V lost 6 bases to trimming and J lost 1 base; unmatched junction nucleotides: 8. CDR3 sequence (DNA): TGTGCCAGCAGCCAGGGAGCGGGGCCCCAAGAGACCCAGTACTTC. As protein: CASSQGAGPQETQYF.

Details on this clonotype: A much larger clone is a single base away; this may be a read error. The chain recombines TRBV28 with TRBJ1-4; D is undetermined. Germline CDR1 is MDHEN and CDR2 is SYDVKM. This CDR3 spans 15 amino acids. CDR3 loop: CASTPGGRTNEKLYF. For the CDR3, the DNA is TGTGCCAGCACACCGGGAGGGCGGACTAATGAAAAACTGTATTTT.

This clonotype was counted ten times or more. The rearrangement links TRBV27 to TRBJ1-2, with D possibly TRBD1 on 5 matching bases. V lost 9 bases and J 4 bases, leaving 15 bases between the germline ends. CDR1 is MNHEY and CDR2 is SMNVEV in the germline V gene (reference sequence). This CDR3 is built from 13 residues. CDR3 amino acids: CASGGGVTYGYTF. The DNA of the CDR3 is TGTGCCAGTGGGGGAGGGGTCACCTATGGCTACACCTTC.

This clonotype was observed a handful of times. CDR3 protein: CASSAIGREGTEAFF. CDR3 bases: TGTGCCAGTAGTGCCATAGGAAGGGAGGGCACTGAAGCTTTCTTT. V usage is TRBV19 and J usage is TRBJ1-1; no firm D call. The V gene's germline CDR1 is LNHDA and CDR2 SQIVND (reference sequence). The CDR3 covers 15 residues. V was trimmed by 5 bases and J by 4 bases, leaving 17 bases between them.

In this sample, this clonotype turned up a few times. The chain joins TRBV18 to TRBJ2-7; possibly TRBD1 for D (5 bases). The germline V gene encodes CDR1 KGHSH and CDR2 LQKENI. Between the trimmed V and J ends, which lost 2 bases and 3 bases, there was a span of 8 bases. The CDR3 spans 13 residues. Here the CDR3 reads CASSPVDSYEQYF. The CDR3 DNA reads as TGTGCCAGCTCACCAGTCGACAGCTACGAGCAGTACTTC.

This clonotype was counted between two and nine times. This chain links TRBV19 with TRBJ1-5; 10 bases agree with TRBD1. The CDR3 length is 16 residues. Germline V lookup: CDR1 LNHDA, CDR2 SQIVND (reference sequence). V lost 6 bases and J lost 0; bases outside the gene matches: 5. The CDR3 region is CASSLTGGRSNQPQHF. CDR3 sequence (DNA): TGTGCCAGTAGCCTGACAGGGGGCCGTAGCAATCAGCCCCAGCATTTT. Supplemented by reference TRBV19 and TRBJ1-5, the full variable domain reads DGGITQSPKYLFRKEGQNVTLSCEQNLNHDAMYWYRQDPGQGLRLIYYSQIVNDFQKGDIAEGYSVSREKKESFPLTVTSAQKNPTAFYLCASSLTGGRSNQPQHFGDGTRLSIL.

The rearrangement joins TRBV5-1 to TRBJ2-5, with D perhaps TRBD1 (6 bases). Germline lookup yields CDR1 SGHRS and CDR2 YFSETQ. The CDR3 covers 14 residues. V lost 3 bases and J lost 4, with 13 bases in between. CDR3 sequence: CASSSTGIRETQYF. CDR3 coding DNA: TGCGCCAGCAGCTCAACAGGGATCCGAGAGACCCAGTACTTC.

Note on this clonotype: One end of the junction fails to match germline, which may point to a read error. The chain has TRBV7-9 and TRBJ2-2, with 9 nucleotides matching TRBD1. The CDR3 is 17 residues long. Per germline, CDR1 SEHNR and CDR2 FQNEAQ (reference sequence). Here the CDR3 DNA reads TGTGCCAGCAGCTACGACAGGGGGACCAAGAACACCGGGGAGCTGTCTTTT. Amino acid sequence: CASSYDRGTKNTGELSF.

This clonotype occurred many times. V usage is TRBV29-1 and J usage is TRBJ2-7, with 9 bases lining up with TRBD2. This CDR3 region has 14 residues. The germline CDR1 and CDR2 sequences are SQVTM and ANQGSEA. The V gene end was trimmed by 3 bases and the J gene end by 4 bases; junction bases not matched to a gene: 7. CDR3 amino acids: CSVDTGLASYEQYF. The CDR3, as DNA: TGCAGCGTTGACACGGGACTAGCTAGTTACGAGCAGTACTTC.

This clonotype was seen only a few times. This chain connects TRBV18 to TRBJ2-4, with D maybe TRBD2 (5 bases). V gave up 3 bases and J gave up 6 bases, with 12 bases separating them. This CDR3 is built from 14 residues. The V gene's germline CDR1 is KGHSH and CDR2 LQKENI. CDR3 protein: CASSPRTLGNIQYF. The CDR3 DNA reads TGTGCCAGCTCACCCAGGACTCTGGGAAACATTCAGTACTTC. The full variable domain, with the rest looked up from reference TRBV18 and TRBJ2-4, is NAGVMQNPRHLVRRRGQEARLRCSPMKGHSHVYWYRQLPEEGLKFMVYLQKENIIDESGMPKERFSAEFPKEGPSILRIQQVVRGDSAAYFCASSPRTLGNIQYFGAGTRLSVL.